Here is one T cell receptor beta chain with its context. Its antigen remains unknown. Read sequence stops 3 residues before the CDR3 end, and the germline J gene provides the missing end. The data belong to a study of T cell clonality in common variable immunodeficiency. Study-wide findings and caveats: Common variable immunodeficiency TCR beta sequences reportedly had fewer deletions and N-nucleotide insertions.

Here immunoSEQ multiplex PCR was the method, and the copy in TCRdb shows in-frame clones only, minus some. The data show some 25,000 clones, with none appearing a single time. The CDR3 is made up of 15 amino acids. The V gene end was trimmed by 5 bases and the J gene end by 3 bases; junction bases not matched to a gene: 7. Per germline, CDR1 LNHDA and CDR2 SQIVND (reference sequence). The receptor was isolated from a human donor with common variable immunodeficiency. The chain employs TRBV19 and TRBJ2-7, with TRBD2 matching 10 bases. The material sequenced was peripheral blood mononuclear cells. This CDR3 reads CASSPRTSGFYEQYF. The CDR3 DNA, read in part, is TGTGCCAGTAGTCCACGGACTAGCGGATTCTACGAG.